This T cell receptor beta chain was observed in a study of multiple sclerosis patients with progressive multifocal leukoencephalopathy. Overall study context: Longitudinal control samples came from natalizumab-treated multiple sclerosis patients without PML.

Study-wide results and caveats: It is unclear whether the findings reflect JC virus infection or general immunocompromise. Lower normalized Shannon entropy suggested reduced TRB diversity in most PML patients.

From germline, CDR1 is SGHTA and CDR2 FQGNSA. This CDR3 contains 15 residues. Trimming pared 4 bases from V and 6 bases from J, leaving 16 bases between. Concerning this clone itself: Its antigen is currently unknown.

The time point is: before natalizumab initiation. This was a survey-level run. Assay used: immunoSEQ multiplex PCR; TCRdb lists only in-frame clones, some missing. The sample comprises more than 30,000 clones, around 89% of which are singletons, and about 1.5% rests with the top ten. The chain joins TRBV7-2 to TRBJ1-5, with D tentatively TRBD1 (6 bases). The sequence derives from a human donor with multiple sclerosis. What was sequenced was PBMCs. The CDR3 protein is CASSSSWGAGQPQHF. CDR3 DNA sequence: TGTGCCAGCAGCTCCTCTTGGGGGGCCGGTCAGCCCCAGCATTTT.